This T cell receptor (beta chain) was retrieved from a study of neurological immune-mediated disorders. The cDNA came from 5'RACE with 10-nucleotide random UMIs. TCRdb reanalysed the 5' RACE reads using MiXCR and keeps one entry per CDR3 protein. The sample contains 95,000 to 110,000 distinct CDR3 sequences, 10% to 12% of which appear only once. Germline CDR1 and CDR2: SGHRS and YFSETQ. With 5 bases removed from V and 0 bases from J, the gap between germline ends came to 15 bases. The CDR3 length is 16 residues. Time point in this sample: longitudinal time-point 3. The unsorted libraries were made from 2 million PBMCs kept at -80 C. This clonotype was counted ten times or more.

Specimen: PBMCs. The clonotype comes from a female donor with HTLV-1-associated myelopathy (HAM/TSP). The chain combines TRBV5-1 with TRBJ1-3; D call uncertain. This CDR3 is CASRSSGLPSGNTIYF. The DNA of the CDR3 is TGCGCCAGCAGATCGTCAGGATTGCCCTCTGGAAACACCATATATTTT.